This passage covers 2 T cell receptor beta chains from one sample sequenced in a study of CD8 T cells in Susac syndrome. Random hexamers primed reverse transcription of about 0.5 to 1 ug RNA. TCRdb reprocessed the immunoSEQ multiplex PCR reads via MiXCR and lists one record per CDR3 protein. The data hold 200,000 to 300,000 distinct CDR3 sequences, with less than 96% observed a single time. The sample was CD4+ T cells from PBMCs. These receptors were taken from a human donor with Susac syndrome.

The DNA for the CDR3 is TGTGCCAGCAGTTTGGACAGGGCTACAGATACGCAGTATTTT. Amino acid sequence: CASSLDRATDTQYF. The chain is built from TRBV12-3 or TRBV12-4 and TRBJ2-3; 8 bases map to TRBD1. CDR3 length: 14 residues. V gave up 3 bases and J gave up 3 bases; unmatched junction bases: 2.

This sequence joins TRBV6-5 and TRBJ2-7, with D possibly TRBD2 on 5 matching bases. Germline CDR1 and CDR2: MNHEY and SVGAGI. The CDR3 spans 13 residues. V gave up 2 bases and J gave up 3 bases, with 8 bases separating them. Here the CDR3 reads CASSYTAGYEQYF. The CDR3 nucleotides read TGTGCCAGCAGTTACACGGCGGGCTACGAGCAGTACTTC.